This entry lists 16 T cell receptor beta chains sequenced from one sample in a study of T cell responses to AZD1222 COVID-19 vaccine. Repertoires were generated with immunoSEQ multiplex PCR, while TCRdb's copy carries only in-frame clones and drops some. The repertoire consists of approximately 110,000 clones, with about 85% occurring once and the leading ten covering 4% to 5.5%. The sequencing here drew on peripheral blood, taken on day 0 of AZD1222 vaccination. These receptors all stem from an adult in good health.

V gene TRBV6-2 or TRBV6-3 combines with J gene TRBJ2-1; 7 bases agree with TRBD2. Germline V CDR1 and CDR2: MNHEY, SVGEGT. V shed 4 bases, J shed 7 bases, and the junction held 7 bases outside the gene matches. The CDR3 consists of 14 residues. The CDR3 here is CASSSSGASNEQFF. Written as DNA, the CDR3 is TGTGCCAGCAGTTCCAGCGGGGCCTCGAATGAGCAGTTCTTC.

This sequence joins TRBV10-3 and TRBJ1-2; D ambiguous. This CDR3 has 13 amino acids. Germline CDR1 ENHRY, CDR2 SYGVKD. V shed 3 bases and J shed 7 bases, with 12 bases lying between them. Here the CDR3 reads CAISEWGPVGYTF. DNA for the CDR3: TGTGCCATCAGTGAATGGGGTCCGGTTGGCTACACCTTC.

The chain recombines TRBV10-3 with TRBJ1-1; D not resolved. Germline V CDR1 and CDR2: ENHRY, SYGVKD. Trimming shortened V by 5 bases and J by 1 base, and 11 bases separated the two germline ends. CDR3 size: 14 residues. The CDR3 sequence is CAISPREENTEAFF. CDR3 coding DNA: TGTGCCATCAGTCCCCGGGAAGAGAACACTGAAGCTTTCTTT.

This chain uses TRBV11-3 with TRBJ2-5; 7 bases line up with TRBD1. The CDR3 is 13 amino acids. Looked up from germline, CDR1 is SGHNT and CDR2 is YENEEA. V shed 5 bases and J 5 bases; nucleotides not matched to a gene: 5. The CDR3 sequence is CASSVTGLETQYF. The CDR3, as DNA: TGTGCCAGCAGCGTGACAGGGCTGGAGACCCAGTACTTC.

In its sample, this clone was seen a few times. Other DNA sequences in this specimen translate into the identical CDR3. The chain couples TRBV7-3 to TRBJ2-1; 10 nucleotides line up with TRBD2. Germline V CDR1 and CDR2: SGHTA, FQGTGA. V lost 2 bases and J lost 6; bases outside the gene matches: 4. CDR3 length: 15 residues. The CDR3 bases are TGTGCCAGCAGCTTAGGGACTAGCGTAGGCAATGAGCAGTTCTTC. Its translation is CASSLGTSVGNEQFF.

V usage is TRBV5-6 and J usage is TRBJ2-5, with a tentative D call TRBD1 (6 bases). Germline values: CDR1 SGHDT, CDR2 YYEEEE. This CDR3 is 15 amino acids long. Trimming removed 4 bases from V and 3 bases from J, with 16 bases in between. This CDR3 is CASSPGVRGKETQYF. As DNA, the CDR3 is TGTGCCAGCAGCCCCGGTGTCAGGGGAAAAGAGACCCAGTACTTC. Together with reference TRBV5-6 and TRBJ2-5, the CDR3 gives the full variable domain: DAGVTQSPTHLIKTRGQQVTLRCSPKSGHDTVSWYQQALGQGPQFIFQYYEEEERQRGNFPDRFSGHQFPNYSSELNVNALLLGDSALYLCASSPGVRGKETQYFGPGTRLLVL.

The gene calls are TRBV7-8 and TRBJ2-5; weak D call: TRBD1 (7 bases). Trimming took 5 bases from V and 2 from J, leaving 12 bases between them. Germline CDR1 is SGHVS and CDR2 is FQNEAQ. The length of the CDR3 is 14 residues. The CDR3 sequence is CASSTQGGQETQYF. The DNA of the CDR3 is TGTGCCAGCAGCACTCAGGGGGGTCAAGAGACCCAGTACTTC.

This clone appeared many times. This CDR3 reads CASSDQGSGANVLTF. CDR3 nucleotides: TGTGCCAGCAGTGACCAGGGTTCTGGGGCCAACGTCCTGACTTTC. This chain uses TRBV6-2 or TRBV6-3 with TRBJ2-6; possible D gene TRBD1, 5 bases. The germline V and J ends were trimmed by 5 bases and 1 base, with 9 bases remaining between them. This CDR3 has 15 residues. CDR1 and CDR2 from the germline V gene are MNHEY and SVGEGT.

The gene calls are TRBV11-2 and TRBJ2-1, with 11 bases lining up with TRBD2. The J segment lost 5 bases and the V segment lost 4 bases, leaving 7 bases of the junction unmatched. Germline loops: CDR1 SGHAT, CDR2 FQNNGV. This CDR3 region has 16 residues. In DNA form, the CDR3 reads TGTGCCAGCAGCTCCCTTAGCGGGAGGGCCAACAATGAGCAGTTCTTC. This encodes CASSSLSGRANNEQFF.

The gene calls are TRBV7-8 and TRBJ2-1, with D perhaps matching TRBD1 (5 bases). V was trimmed by 5 bases and J by 10 bases, leaving 15 bases between them. Looked up from germline, CDR1 is SGHVS and CDR2 is FQNEAQ. CDR3 length equals 13 residues. The CDR3 protein is CASSPRQGEEQFF. CDR3 in DNA: TGTGCCAGCAGCCCAAGGCAGGGTGAGGAGCAGTTCTTC.

The chain is built from TRBV10-3 and TRBJ1-2; unclear D gene. Germline assignment: CDR1 ENHRY and CDR2 SYGVKD. The length of the CDR3 is 17 residues. Trimming removed 4 bases at V and 0 bases at J, with 18 bases between. The CDR3 protein is CAISAANGIGSNYGYTF. The CDR3 DNA reads as TGTGCCATCAGTGCCGCAAATGGGATTGGGTCTAACTATGGCTACACCTTC.

This chain connects TRBV2 to TRBJ1-2; no reliable D call. This CDR3 region has 13 residues. Trimming pared 6 bases from V and 0 bases from J, leaving 8 bases between. Germline V gene sequence: CDR1 SNHLY, CDR2 FYNNEI. This CDR3 reads CASRGNSNYGYTF. The CDR3 DNA sequence: TGTGCCAGCAGGGGCAACTCTAACTATGGCTACACCTTC.

The chain links TRBV27 to TRBJ2-3; a possible D gene is TRBD1 (6 bases). Trimming left V 4 bases short and J 4 bases short, with 12 bases between. The CDR3 is made up of 14 amino acids. In germline, CDR1 is MNHEY, CDR2 SMNVEV (reference sequence). CDR3 amino acids: CASSSYRDADTQYF. The CDR3 region has the DNA TGTGCCAGCAGTTCCTACAGGGATGCAGATACGCAGTATTTT.

The rearrangement links TRBV7-2 to TRBJ1-5; D gene unclear. Trimming took off 2 bases at V and 2 bases at J, with 7 bases between the two ends. CDR3 length: 14 residues. Germline assignment: CDR1 SGHTA and CDR2 FQGNSA. The CDR3 sequence: CASSLSSGNQPQHF. In DNA form, the CDR3 reads TGTGCCAGCAGCTTATCATCGGGCAATCAGCCCCAGCATTTT.

The chain is built from TRBV5-1 and TRBJ2-5; 13 bases fit TRBD2. The CDR3 consists of 16 residues. Trimming removed 4 bases from V and 1 base from J; junction bases left unmatched: 4. CDR1 is SGHRS, CDR2 YFSETQ, per germline. CDR3: CASSPWTSGGQETQYF. The CDR3 DNA reads TGCGCCAGCAGCCCGTGGACTAGCGGGGGCCAAGAGACCCAGTACTTC.

This rearrangement joins TRBV27 to TRBJ2-7, with 7 nucleotides matching TRBD1. The CDR3 is 14 residues long. Germline V gene sequence: CDR1 MNHEY, CDR2 SMNVEV (reference sequence). The junction had 5 bases not matched to a gene; V was cut back by 1 base and J by 5 bases. The CDR3 DNA sequence: TGTGCCAGCAGTTTATTACAGGGGTCGGACGAGCAGTACTTC. This translates into CASSLLQGSDEQYF.